Listed here are 12 T cell receptor beta chains from one sample, sequenced in a study of blood T cell repertoires in COVID-19. The data were produced by immunoSEQ multiplex PCR, yet TCRdb's version contains in-frame clones alone and is incomplete. The sample yields around 470,000 clones, 85% to 90% seen once. The specimen sequenced was peripheral blood. These TCRs come from a man aged 18 to 29 with COVID-19, enrolled during active disease.

The genes are TRBV3-1 (or the pseudogene TRBV3-2) and TRBJ2-1; D perhaps matches TRBD1 (6 bases). This CDR3 is built from 13 residues. CDR1 is LGHDT and CDR2 is YNNKEL in the germline V gene (reference sequence). Trimming shortened V by 4 bases and J by 5 bases, and 9 bases separated the two germline ends. In DNA form, the CDR3 reads TGTGCCAGCAGCCGACAGGTTAACAATGAGCAGTTCTTC. It specifies CASSRQVNNEQFF.

The chain employs TRBV19 and TRBJ1-4; 7 positions match TRBD1. V shed 4 bases, J shed 5 bases, and the junction held 7 bases outside the gene matches. CDR3 size: 15 residues. CDR1 and CDR2 (germline): LNHDA, SQIVND (reference sequence). The CDR3 loop is CASSTRGASNEKLFF. In DNA, the CDR3 is TGTGCCAGTAGTACCAGGGGGGCATCCAATGAAAAACTGTTTTTT.

V is TRBV2 and J is TRBJ1-1; a possible D gene is TRBD1 (5 bases). The CDR3 is 14 residues long. Germline V gene data show CDR1 as SNHLY and CDR2 as FYNNEI. V lost 5 bases, J lost 7 bases, and 17 bases lay in between. CDR3 sequence reads: CASSLGGGNGEAFF. In DNA form, the CDR3 reads TGTGCCAGCAGTCTTGGGGGAGGGAACGGTGAAGCTTTCTTT. The full variable domain, its missing parts supplied by reference TRBV2 and TRBJ1-1, is EPEVTQTPSHQVTQMGQEVILRCVPISNHLYFYWYRQILGQKVEFLVSFYNNEISEKSEIFDDQFSVERPDGSNFTLKIRSTKLEDSAMYFCASSLGGGNGEAFFGQGTRLTVV.

The chain links TRBV19 to TRBJ2-3; 10 nucleotides align to TRBD2. V was clipped by 3 bases and J by 5 bases; unmatched bases: 8. This CDR3 has 16 residues. Germline V gene data show CDR1 as LNHDA and CDR2 as SQIVND (reference sequence). CDR3: CASSMSLAGEGDTQYF. The CDR3, as DNA: TGTGCCAGTAGTATGAGCCTAGCGGGAGAAGGAGATACGCAGTATTTT.

This rearrangement joins TRBV7-9 to TRBJ2-2; weak D call: TRBD1 (6 bases). Trimming took off 6 bases at V and 7 bases at J, with 24 bases between the two ends. The CDR3 contains 17 residues. The germline V gene encodes CDR1 SEHNR and CDR2 FQNEAQ (reference sequence). CDR3 loop: CASRRPGTPPRGGELFF. The CDR3 nucleotides read TGTGCCAGCAGAAGGCCCGGGACACCCCCCAGGGGCGGGGAGCTGTTTTTT.

This clone was seen a single time. The V gene is TRBV18, the J gene TRBJ2-5, with TRBD1 as a possible D gene (6 bases). This CDR3 has 14 residues. Germline CDR1 KGHSH, CDR2 LQKENI. V was pared by 6 bases and J by 5 bases, with 16 bases between. CDR3 residues: CASSLSGHKETQYF. CDR3 sequence (DNA): TGTGCCAGCTCTCTTTCGGGACACAAGGAGACCCAGTACTTC.

V usage is TRBV12-3 or TRBV12-4 and J usage is TRBJ2-1; 11 positions agree with TRBD2. V shed 9 bases and J 7 bases; nucleotides not matched to a gene: 2. This CDR3 is 12 amino acids long. CDR3: CARTSGKNEQFF. In DNA, the CDR3 is TGTGCCAGGACTAGCGGGAAAAATGAGCAGTTCTTC.

This chain uses TRBV4-1 with TRBJ2-1; 8 bases are shared with TRBD2. The CDR3 sequence is 14 residues long. The germline V gene has CDR1 MGHRA and CDR2 YSYEKL. V was clipped by 1 base and J by 4 bases; unmatched bases: 0. The CDR3 bases are TGCGCCAGCAGCCAAGTAGCGGGGTACAATGAGCAGTTCTTC. Translating gives CASSQVAGYNEQFF.

The rearrangement links TRBV19 to TRBJ2-6; tentative D call: TRBD2 (6 bases). The V gene lost 8 bases and the J gene lost 6 bases, with 14 bases spanning the gap. The V gene's germline CDR1 is LNHDA and CDR2 SQIVND (reference sequence). The CDR3 has 14 residues. CDR3: CASFAWGEANVLTF. CDR3 sequence (DNA): TGTGCCAGTTTCGCCTGGGGGGAGGCCAACGTCCTGACTTTC.

This chain links TRBV13 with TRBJ2-7; 11 bases are a match to TRBD1. Germline CDR1 reads PRHDT; CDR2 reads FYEKMQ (reference sequence). Losses at the gene ends were 5 bases for V and 7 bases for J; bases not matched to a gene: 10. The CDR3 covers 15 residues. The CDR3 here is CASSDRTGGAEEQYF. In DNA form, the CDR3 reads TGTGCCAGCAGCGACCGGACAGGGGGCGCAGAAGAGCAGTACTTC.

This clone is a singleton in its sample. The rearrangement joins TRBV6-5 to TRBJ2-1; 7 bases agree with TRBD2. Germline CDR1 MNHEY, CDR2 SVGAGI. This CDR3 region has 12 residues. V trimming: 8 bases; J trimming: 4 bases; junction bases outside the gene matches: 2. CDR3 in DNA: TGTGCCAGCCTAGCGGATTACAATGAGCAGTTCTTC. Its protein product is CASLADYNEQFF.

The chain is built from TRBV18 and TRBJ2-7, with D possibly being TRBD2 (6 bases). V shed 2 bases and J shed 3 bases, with 14 bases lying between them. Germline loops: CDR1 KGHSH, CDR2 LQKENI. This CDR3 has 15 amino acids. The CDR3 DNA reads TGTGCCAGCTCACCAAACCGGGGGAGGCGCTACGAGCAGTACTTC. This encodes CASSPNRGRRYEQYF.